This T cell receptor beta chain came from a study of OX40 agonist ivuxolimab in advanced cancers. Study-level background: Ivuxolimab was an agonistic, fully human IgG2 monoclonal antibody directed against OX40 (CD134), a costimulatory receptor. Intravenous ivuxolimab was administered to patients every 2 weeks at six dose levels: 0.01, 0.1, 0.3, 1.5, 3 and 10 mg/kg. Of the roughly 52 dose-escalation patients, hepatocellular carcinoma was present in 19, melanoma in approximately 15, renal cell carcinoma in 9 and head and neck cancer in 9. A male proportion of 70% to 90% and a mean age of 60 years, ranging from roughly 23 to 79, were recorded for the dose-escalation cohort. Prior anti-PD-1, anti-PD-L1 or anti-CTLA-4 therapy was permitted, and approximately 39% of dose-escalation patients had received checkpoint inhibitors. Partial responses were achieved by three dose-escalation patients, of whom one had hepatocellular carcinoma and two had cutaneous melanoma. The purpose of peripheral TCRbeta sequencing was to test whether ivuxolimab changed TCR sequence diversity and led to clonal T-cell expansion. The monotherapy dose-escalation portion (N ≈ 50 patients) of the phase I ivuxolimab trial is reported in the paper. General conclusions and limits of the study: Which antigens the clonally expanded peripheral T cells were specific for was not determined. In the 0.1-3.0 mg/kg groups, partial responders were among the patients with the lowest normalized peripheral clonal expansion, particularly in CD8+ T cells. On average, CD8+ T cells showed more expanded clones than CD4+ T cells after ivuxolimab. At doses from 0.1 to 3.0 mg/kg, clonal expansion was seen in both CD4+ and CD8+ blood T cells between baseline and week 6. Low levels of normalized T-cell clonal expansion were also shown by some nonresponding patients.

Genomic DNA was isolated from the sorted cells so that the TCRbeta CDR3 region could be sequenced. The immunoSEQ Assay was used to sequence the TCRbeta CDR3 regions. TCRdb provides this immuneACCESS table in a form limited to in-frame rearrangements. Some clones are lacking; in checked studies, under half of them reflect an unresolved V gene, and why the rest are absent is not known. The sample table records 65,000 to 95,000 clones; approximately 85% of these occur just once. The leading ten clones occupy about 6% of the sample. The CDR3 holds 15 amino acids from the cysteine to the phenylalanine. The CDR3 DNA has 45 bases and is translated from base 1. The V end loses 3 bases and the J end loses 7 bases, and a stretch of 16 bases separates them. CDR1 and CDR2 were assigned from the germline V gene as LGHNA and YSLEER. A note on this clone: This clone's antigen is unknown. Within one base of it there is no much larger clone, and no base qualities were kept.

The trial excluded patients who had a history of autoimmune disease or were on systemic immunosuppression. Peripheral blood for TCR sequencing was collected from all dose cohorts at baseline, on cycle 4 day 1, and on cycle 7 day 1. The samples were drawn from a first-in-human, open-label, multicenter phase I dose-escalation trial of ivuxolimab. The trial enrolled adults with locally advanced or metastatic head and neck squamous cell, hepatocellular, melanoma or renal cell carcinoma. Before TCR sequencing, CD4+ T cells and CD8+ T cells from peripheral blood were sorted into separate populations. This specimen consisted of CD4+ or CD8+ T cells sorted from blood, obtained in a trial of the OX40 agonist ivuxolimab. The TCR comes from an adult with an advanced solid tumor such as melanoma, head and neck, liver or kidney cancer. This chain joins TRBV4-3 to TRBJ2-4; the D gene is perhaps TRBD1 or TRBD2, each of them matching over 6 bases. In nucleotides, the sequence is TGCGCCAGCAGCCATCGCTGGGGGGCGAGGAACATTCAGTACTTC. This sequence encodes CASSHRWGARNIQYF.